A single sample gave rise to the 17 T cell receptor beta chains below, sequenced in a study of T cells in Graves' hyperthyroidism and ophthalmopathy. RNA transcripts gave rise to amplified TCR beta CDR3 regions. HTBI primers drove first-round RT-PCR of the TCR CDR3. TCRdb reanalysed the multiplex PCR reads using MiXCR and keeps one entry per CDR3 protein. The sample lists about 380,000 distinct CDR3 sequences; less than 20% were seen once. Sequenced: blood. These receptors came from a man aged 18 to 29 with Graves' ophthalmopathy.

V gene TRBV7-9 combines with J gene TRBJ1-3; D gene unclear. The germline V gene encodes CDR1 SEHNR and CDR2 FQNEAQ (reference sequence). There are 14 residues in the CDR3. V was pared by 6 bases and J by 2 bases, with 11 bases between. CDR3 in DNA: TGTGCCAGCAGGACATCTGGGGCTGGAAACACCATATATTTT. This codes for CASRTSGAGNTIYF.

The sample holds a few counts of this clonotype. This chain connects TRBV20-1 to TRBJ1-2, with a tentative D call TRBD1 (6 bases). Trimming shortened V by 0 bases and J by 8 bases, and 7 bases separated the two germline ends. Germline V gene lookup returns CDR1 DFQATT and CDR2 SNEGSKA (reference sequence). The CDR3 is 11 amino acids. CDR3: CSAREGAGYTF. The CDR3 DNA follows: TGCAGTGCTAGAGAGGGGGCCGGCTACACCTTC.

This clonotype was seen many times. The chain employs TRBV20-1 and TRBJ2-5, with D perhaps TRBD1 (5 bases). Germline V lookup: CDR1 DFQATT, CDR2 SNEGSKA (reference sequence). This CDR3 is 16 amino acids long. V gave up 5 bases and J gave up 4 bases, with 23 bases separating them. The CDR3 spells CSASPPQGVVGETQYF. The CDR3, as DNA: TGCAGTGCTTCCCCTCCTCAGGGCGTGGTAGGAGAGACCCAGTACTTC.

This clonotype was found many times. The chain links TRBV29-1 to TRBJ1-1; D remains unclear. The CDR3 runs to 10 residues. V was clipped by 5 bases and J by 2 bases, with 3 bases between them. CDR1 and CDR2 from the germline V gene are SQVTM and ANQGSEA. The CDR3 reads CSVKNTEAFF. In nucleotides, the CDR3 is TGCAGCGTTAAAAACACTGAAGCTTTCTTT.

This clonotype was recorded many times. This rearrangement joins TRBV7-8 to TRBJ1-6; 9 bases match TRBD1. Trimming removed 0 bases from V and 6 bases from J; junction bases left unmatched: 6. This CDR3 spans 17 amino acids. Germline V gene lookup returns CDR1 SGHVS and CDR2 FQNEAQ. The chain's CDR3 is CASSLAGQGLPNSPLHF. CDR3 coding DNA: TGTGCCAGCAGCTTAGCGGGACAGGGCCTTCCTAATTCACCCCTCCACTTT.

As for this clonotype: A read error may be the cause here, since a much bigger clone is one base away. The CDR3: CASRADLLENTEASF. CDR3 coding DNA: TGTGCCAGCAGAGCGGACTTATTGGAGAACACTGAAGCTTCCTTT. The chain links TRBV6-1 to TRBJ1-1, with D hard to call. CDR1 and CDR2 from the germline V gene are MNHNS and SASEGT. This CDR3 comprises 15 residues.

This chain joins TRBV24-1 and TRBJ2-3; possible D gene TRBD2, 6 bases. V shed 3 bases and J shed 2 bases, with 14 bases lying between them. Germline CDR1 and CDR2: KGHDR and SFDVKD. The CDR3 consists of 16 residues. CDR3 nucleotide sequence: TGTGCCACCAGTGATCCGGTCGGGACTTCCACAGATACGCAGTATTTT. It encodes CATSDPVGTSTDTQYF.

This sequence joins TRBV5-8 and TRBJ1-6; D may be TRBD1 (5 bases). CDR1 is SGHTS, CDR2 YDEGEE, per germline. The CDR3 consists of 17 residues. Trimming cost V 4 bases and J 4 bases, with 18 bases left between them. In nucleotides, the CDR3 is TGTGCCAGCAGCCAGCTTATAGGGGTCGAGTATAATTCACCCCTCCACTTT. It translates to CASSQLIGVEYNSPLHF.

There are many counts of this clonotype. The rearrangement uses TRBV18 and TRBJ2-7; tentatively, D is TRBD1 (7 bases). This CDR3 contains 13 residues. V lost 8 bases, J lost 4 bases, and 15 bases lay in between. The germline V gene has CDR1 KGHSH and CDR2 LQKENI. The CDR3 nucleotides read TGTGCCAGCAGTCCAGGGGGAGGATACGAGCAGTACTTC. This codes for CASSPGGGYEQYF.

This clonotype was detected a few times. The chain links TRBV24-1 to TRBJ1-5; D remains unclear. Germline assignment: CDR1 KGHDR and CDR2 SFDVKD. The CDR3 has 13 amino acids. Trimming shortened V by 5 bases and J by 5 bases, and 9 bases separated the two germline ends. The DNA of the CDR3 is TGTGCCACCAGTGGGGCCTCCTATCAGCCCCAGCATTTT. Its protein product is CATSGASYQPQHF.

The chain has TRBV9 and TRBJ2-3; 8 nucleotides match TRBD1. Losses at the gene ends were 4 bases for V and 3 bases for J; bases not matched to a gene: 4. Germline V gene sequence: CDR1 SGDLS, CDR2 YYNGEE. The CDR3 is made up of 14 amino acids. Written as DNA, the CDR3 is TGTGCCAGCAGCACGGACAGGGTGACAGATACGCAGTATTTT. This sequence encodes CASSTDRVTDTQYF.

Points on this clonotype: A much larger clone differs from this one at a single base, so this may be a read error. The chain couples TRBV20-1 to TRBJ2-7; possible D gene TRBD2, 5 bases. The CDR3 is 15 residues long. Germline V lookup: CDR1 DFQATT, CDR2 SNEGSKA (reference sequence). V dropped 0 bases and J dropped 4 bases, with 16 bases sitting between them. The CDR3 nucleotides are TGCAGTGCTAGAGAAGCGGAGGTTCCCTTATACGAGCAGTACTTC. Its translation: CSAREAEVPLYEQYF.

This clonotype was picked up many times. The rearrangement links TRBV12-3 or TRBV12-4 to TRBJ2-7; D call uncertain. The length of the CDR3 is 11 residues. V dropped 8 bases and J dropped 5 bases, with 10 bases sitting between them. The CDR3 is CASRSGDEQYF. Written as DNA, the CDR3 is TGTGCCAGCCGCTCGGGTGACGAGCAGTACTTC.

This clonotype was seen at least ten times. The genes are TRBV2 and TRBJ2-2, with a weak D call TRBD1 (5 bases). This CDR3 contains 12 residues. Germline CDR1 is SNHLY and CDR2 is FYNNEI. V dropped 8 bases and J dropped 5 bases, with 9 bases sitting between them. CDR3 amino acids: CASGQGTGELFF. The CDR3, as DNA: TGTGCCAGCGGGCAGGGTACCGGGGAGCTGTTTTTT.

This clonotype came up a few times. This rearrangement joins TRBV5-1 to TRBJ2-2; no clear D. The ends were cut back, 0 bases at V and 2 bases at J, with 5 bases in the middle. Germline V gene sequence: CDR1 SGHRS, CDR2 YFSETQ. The CDR3 runs 14 residues. CDR3 amino acids: CASSLEFNTGELFF. The DNA of the CDR3 is TGCGCCAGCAGCTTGGAGTTCAACACCGGGGAGCTGTTTTTT.

This clonotype showed up just once. The chain is built from TRBV6-2 or TRBV6-3 and TRBJ2-7; D perhaps matches TRBD1 (6 bases). Germline V gene data show CDR1 as MNHEY and CDR2 as SVGEGT. Between the trimmed V and J ends, which lost 1 base and 5 bases, there was a span of 15 bases. This CDR3 region has 15 residues. CDR3 in amino acids: CASSYYDLGANEQYF. CDR3 nucleotides: TGTGCCAGCAGTTACTACGACCTGGGGGCTAACGAGCAGTACTTC.

The V call is TRBV20-1, the J call TRBJ2-2, with D possibly matching TRBD2 (5 bases). Germline V gene sequence: CDR1 DFQATT, CDR2 SNEGSKA (reference sequence). Trimming cost V 5 bases and J 4 bases, with 14 bases left between them. CDR3 size: 14 residues. CDR3 loop: CSALDTAGTGELFF. CDR3 coding DNA: TGCAGTGCTTTAGACACGGCGGGCACCGGGGAGCTGTTTTTT.